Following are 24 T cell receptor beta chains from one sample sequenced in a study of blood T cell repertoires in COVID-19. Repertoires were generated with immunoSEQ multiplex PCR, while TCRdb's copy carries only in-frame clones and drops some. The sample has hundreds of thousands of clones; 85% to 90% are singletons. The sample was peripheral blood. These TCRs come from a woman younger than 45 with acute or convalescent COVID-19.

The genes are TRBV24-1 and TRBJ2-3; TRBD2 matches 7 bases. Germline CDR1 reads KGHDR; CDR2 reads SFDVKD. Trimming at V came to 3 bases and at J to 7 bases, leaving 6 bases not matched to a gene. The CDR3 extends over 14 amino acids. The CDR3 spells CATSDQWGGNTQYF. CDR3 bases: TGTGCCACCAGTGATCAGTGGGGGGGAAATACGCAGTATTTT.

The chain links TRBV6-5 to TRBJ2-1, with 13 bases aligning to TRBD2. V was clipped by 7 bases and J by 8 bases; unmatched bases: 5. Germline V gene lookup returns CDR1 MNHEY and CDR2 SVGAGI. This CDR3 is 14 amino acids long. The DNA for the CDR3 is TGTGCCAGCAAACTAGCGGGGGGGCTCGATGAGCAGTTCTTC. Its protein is CASKLAGGLDEQFF.

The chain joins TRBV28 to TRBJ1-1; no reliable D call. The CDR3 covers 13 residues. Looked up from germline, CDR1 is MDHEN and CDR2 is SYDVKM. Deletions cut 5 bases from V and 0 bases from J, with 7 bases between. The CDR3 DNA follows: TGTGCCAGCAGTGGTCAGTTGAACACTGAAGCTTTCTTT. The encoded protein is CASSGQLNTEAFF.

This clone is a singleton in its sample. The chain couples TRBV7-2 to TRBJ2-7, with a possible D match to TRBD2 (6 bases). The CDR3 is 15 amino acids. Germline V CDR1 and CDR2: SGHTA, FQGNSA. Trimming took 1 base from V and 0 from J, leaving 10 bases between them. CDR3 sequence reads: CASSLGAGSSYEQYF. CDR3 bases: TGTGCCAGCAGCTTAGGTGCGGGGAGCTCCTACGAGCAGTACTTC.

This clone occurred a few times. The CDR3 region has the DNA TGTGCCAGCAGTCACGGGCAGGAGGTCAGCTCCTACGAGCAGTACTTC. Its translation: CASSHGQEVSSYEQYF. The V and J genes are TRBV6-6 and TRBJ2-7, with D perhaps matching TRBD2 (5 bases). Trimming cost V 5 bases and J 0 bases, with 17 bases left between them. The CDR3 runs to 16 residues. Looked up from germline, CDR1 is MNHNY and CDR2 is SVGAGI (reference sequence).

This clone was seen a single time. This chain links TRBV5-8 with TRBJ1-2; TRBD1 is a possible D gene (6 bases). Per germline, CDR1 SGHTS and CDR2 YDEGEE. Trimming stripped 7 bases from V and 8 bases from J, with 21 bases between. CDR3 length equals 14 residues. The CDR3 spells CASLQPGQRVGYTF. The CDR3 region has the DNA TGTGCCAGCTTACAACCGGGACAAAGGGTAGGCTACACCTTC.

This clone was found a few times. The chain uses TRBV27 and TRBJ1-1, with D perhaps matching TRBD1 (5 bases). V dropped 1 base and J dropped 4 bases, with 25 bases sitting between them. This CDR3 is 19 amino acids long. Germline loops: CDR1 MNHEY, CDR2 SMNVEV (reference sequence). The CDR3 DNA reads TGTGCCAGCAGTTTATTGTCCGTTGGCAGGGCGGTAGTAGGCACTGAAGCTTTCTTT. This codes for CASSLLSVGRAVVGTEAFF.

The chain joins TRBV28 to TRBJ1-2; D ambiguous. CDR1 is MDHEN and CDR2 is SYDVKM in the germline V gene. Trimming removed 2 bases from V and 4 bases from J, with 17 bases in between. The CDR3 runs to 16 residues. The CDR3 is CASSLSGEGLPYGYTF. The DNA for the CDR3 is TGTGCCAGCAGTTTAAGCGGCGAGGGCCTCCCCTATGGCTACACCTTC.

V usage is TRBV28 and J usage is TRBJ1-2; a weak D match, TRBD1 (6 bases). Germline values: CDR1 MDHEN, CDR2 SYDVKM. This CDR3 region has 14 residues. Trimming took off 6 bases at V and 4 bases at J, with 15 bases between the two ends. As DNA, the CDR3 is TGTGCCAGCAGACCTCCACCGACAGGCTATGGCTACACCTTC. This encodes CASRPPPTGYGYTF.

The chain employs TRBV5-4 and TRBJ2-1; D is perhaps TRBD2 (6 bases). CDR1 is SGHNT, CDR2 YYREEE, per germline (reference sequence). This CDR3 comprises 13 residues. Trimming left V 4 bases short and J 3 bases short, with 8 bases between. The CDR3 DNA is TGTGCCAGCAGCCAGACTAGCTACAATGAGCAGTTCTTC. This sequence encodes CASSQTSYNEQFF.

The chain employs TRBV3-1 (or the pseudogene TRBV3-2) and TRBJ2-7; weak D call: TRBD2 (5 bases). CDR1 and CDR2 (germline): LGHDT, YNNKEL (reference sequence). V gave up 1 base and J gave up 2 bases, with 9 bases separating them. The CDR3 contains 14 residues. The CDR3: CASSQVSGTYEQYF. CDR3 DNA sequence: TGTGCCAGCAGCCAAGTGTCGGGGACCTACGAGCAGTACTTC.

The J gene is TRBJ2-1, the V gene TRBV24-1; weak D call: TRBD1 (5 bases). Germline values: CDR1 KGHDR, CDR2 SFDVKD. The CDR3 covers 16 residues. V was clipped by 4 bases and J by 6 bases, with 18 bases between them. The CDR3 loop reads CATSDPGNAVLNEQFF. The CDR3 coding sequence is TGTGCCACCAGTGACCCAGGGAACGCGGTCCTCAATGAGCAGTTCTTC.

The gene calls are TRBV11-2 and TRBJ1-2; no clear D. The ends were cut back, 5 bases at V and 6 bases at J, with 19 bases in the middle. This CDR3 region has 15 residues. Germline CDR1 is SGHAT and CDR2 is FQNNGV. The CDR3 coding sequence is TGTGCCAGCAGCCCCATTGCTCGGGGATCGGATGGCTACACCTTC. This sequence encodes CASSPIARGSDGYTF.

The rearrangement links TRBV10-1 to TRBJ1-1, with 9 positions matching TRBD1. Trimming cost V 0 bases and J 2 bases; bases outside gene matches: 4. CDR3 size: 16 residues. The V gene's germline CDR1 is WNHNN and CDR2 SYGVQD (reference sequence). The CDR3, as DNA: TGCGCCAGCAGTGAGTCGGTACAGGGGGCTAACACTGAAGCTTTCTTT. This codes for CASSESVQGANTEAFF.

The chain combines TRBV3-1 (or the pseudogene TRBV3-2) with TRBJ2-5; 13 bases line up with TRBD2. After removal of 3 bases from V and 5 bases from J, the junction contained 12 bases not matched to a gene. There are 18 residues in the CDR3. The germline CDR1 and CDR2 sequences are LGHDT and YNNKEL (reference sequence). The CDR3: CASSQYGTSGVNMETQYF. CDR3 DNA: TGTGCCAGCAGCCAGTATGGGACTAGCGGGGTGAATATGGAGACCCAGTACTTC.

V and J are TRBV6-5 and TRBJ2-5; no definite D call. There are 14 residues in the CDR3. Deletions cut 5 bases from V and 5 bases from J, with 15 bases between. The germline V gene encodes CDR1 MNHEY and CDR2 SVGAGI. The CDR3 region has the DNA TGTGCCAGCAGTCCCGTTTCCGACGGGGAGACCCAGTACTTC. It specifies CASSPVSDGETQYF.

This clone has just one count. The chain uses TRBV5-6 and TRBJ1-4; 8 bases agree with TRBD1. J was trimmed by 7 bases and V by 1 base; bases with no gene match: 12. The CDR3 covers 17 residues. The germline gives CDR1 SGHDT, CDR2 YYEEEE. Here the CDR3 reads CASSLYHSGGGGEKLFF. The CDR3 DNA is TGTGCCAGCAGCTTGTACCATTCAGGGGGCGGAGGTGAAAAACTGTTTTTT.

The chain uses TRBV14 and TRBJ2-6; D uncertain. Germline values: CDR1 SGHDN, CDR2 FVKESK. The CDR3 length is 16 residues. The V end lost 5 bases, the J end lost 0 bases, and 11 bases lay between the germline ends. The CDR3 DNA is TGTGCCAGCAGCGCTAAGCTCTACTCTGGGGCCAACGTCCTGACTTTC. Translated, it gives CASSAKLYSGANVLTF.

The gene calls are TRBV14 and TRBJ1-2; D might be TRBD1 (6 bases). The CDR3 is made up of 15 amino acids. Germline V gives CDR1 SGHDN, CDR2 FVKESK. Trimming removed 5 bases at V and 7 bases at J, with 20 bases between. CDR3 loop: CASSKGSQGIGGYTF. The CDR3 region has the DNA TGTGCCAGCAGCAAGGGGTCACAGGGCATTGGTGGCTACACCTTC.

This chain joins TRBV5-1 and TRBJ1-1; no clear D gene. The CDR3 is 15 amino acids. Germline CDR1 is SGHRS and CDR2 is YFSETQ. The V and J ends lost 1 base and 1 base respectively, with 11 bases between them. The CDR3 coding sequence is TGCGCCAGCAGCTTGCTAGGCGGCCCGAACACTGAAGCTTTCTTT. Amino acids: CASSLLGGPNTEAFF.

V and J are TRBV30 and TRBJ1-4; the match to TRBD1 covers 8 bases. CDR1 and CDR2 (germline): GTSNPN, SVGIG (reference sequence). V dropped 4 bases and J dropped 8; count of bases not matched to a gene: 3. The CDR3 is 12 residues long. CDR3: CAWTGTGEKLFF. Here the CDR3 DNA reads TGTGCCTGGACAGGGACAGGAGAAAAACTGTTTTTT.

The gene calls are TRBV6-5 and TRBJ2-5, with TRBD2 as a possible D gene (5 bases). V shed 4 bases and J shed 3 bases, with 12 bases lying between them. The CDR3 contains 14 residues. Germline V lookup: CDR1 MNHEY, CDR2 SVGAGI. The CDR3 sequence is CASSSWTEKETQYF. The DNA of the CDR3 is TGTGCCAGCAGTTCTTGGACTGAAAAAGAGACCCAGTACTTC.

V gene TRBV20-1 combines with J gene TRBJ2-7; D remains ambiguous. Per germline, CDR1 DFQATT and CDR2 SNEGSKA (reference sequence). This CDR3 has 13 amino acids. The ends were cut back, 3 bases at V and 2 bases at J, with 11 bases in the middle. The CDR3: CSASANYTYEQYF. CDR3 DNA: TGCAGTGCTAGTGCGAACTACACCTACGAGCAGTACTTC.

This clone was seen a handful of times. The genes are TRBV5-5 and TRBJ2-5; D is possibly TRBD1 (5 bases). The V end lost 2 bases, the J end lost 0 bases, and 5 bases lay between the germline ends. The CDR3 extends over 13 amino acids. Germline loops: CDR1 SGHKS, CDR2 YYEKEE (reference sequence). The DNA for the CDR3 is TGTGCCAGCAGCTTACAGGACCAAGAGACCCAGTACTTC. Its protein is CASSLQDQETQYF. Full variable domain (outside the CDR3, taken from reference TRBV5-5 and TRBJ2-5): DAGVTQSPTHLIKTRGQQVTLRCSPISGHKSVSWYQQVLGQGPQFIFQYYEKEERGRGNFPDRFSARQFPNYSSELNVNALLLGDSALYLCASSLQDQETQYFGPGTRLLVL.